The source of this T cell receptor beta chain is a study of T cells after yellow fever vaccination. Findings and limits, study-wide: Most primary-vaccination clones reappeared after the booster (less than 98% CD4, about 87% CD8).

This clonotype was seen a few times. Its target is unknown. V was cut by 3 bases and J by 5 bases, with 12 bases left in between. This CDR3 is built from 14 residues. UMIs and a universal primer site were added when TCR cDNA was made by 5'RACE template switching. TCRdb processed the 5' RACE reads anew with MiXCR; each CDR3 protein has one entry. The sample records 350,000 to 450,000 distinct CDR3 sequences, roughly 6.1% being singletons. The receptor comes from a man between 25 and 39 years old who received the YFV17D yellow fever vaccine. This chain joins TRBV12-3 or TRBV12-4 and TRBJ2-3, with D perhaps TRBD2 (6 bases). Source: PBMCs, taken 5 days after the yellow fever booster vaccination. This chain's CDR3 is CASSFGGVRDTQYF. Here the CDR3 DNA reads TGTGCCAGCAGTTTCGGAGGGGTTCGAGATACGCAGTATTTT.